This entry lists 3 T cell receptor beta chains sequenced from one sample in a study of CD8+ T cells in alopecia areata. Extracted RNA was reverse transcribed into cDNA, the sequencing template. Some clones are missing from TCRdb's copy, which holds only in-frame ones; the method was immunoSEQ multiplex PCR. Altogether under 350,000 clones are present, roughly 64% being singletons, with the ten largest covering about 1.8%. Noted treatment: oral pan-JAK inhibitor, 5-10 mg twice daily. The material sequenced was CD4+ T cells sorted from blood, taken at week 24, from a patient treated with tofacitinib. These receptors all come from a human donor with alopecia areata.

This clone showed up just a few times. J is TRBJ1-6 and V is TRBV15, with D unclear. Germline V gene sequence: CDR1 LNHNV, CDR2 YYDKDF (reference sequence). This CDR3 is 15 amino acids long. V gave up 0 bases and J gave up 6 bases, with 9 bases separating them. The CDR3 here is CATSRDVGGNSPLHF. CDR3 DNA sequence: TGTGCCACCAGCAGAGATGTGGGCGGTAATTCACCCCTCCACTTT.

J is TRBJ2-1 and V is TRBV30, with D unclear. V lost 0 bases, J lost 8 bases, and 17 bases lay in between. Germline V gene data show CDR1 as GTSNPN and CDR2 as SVGIG (reference sequence). This CDR3 has 15 residues. This CDR3 is CAWSVQGQPRDEQFF. DNA for the CDR3: TGTGCCTGGAGTGTACAAGGGCAGCCTAGGGATGAGCAGTTCTTC.

The rearrangement links TRBV5-1 to TRBJ1-5, with D uncertain. The germline V gene encodes CDR1 SGHRS and CDR2 YFSETQ. This CDR3 spans 14 amino acids. V lost 4 bases to trimming and J lost 1 base, with 9 bases between them. CDR3 DNA sequence: TGCGCCAGCAGCATCGGGAACAGCAATCAGCCCCAGCATTTT. Its protein is CASSIGNSNQPQHF.